One and the same sample provided the 10 T cell receptor beta chains below, sequenced in a study of regulatory T cells in long-lasting Graves disease. HTBI primers from iRepertoire and Arm-PCR of CDR3 regions yielded the TCR beta libraries. TCRdb reanalysed the multiplex PCR reads using MiXCR and keeps one entry per CDR3 protein. In the table there are about 460,000 distinct CDR3 sequences, 22% of which are singletons. This sample's time point: persistent/refractory GD, antithyroid drugs over 5 years with positive TRAb. Construction of the TCR library relied on RNA isolated from PBMCs. The sample in question was peripheral blood mononuclear cells (PBMCs), obtained when the disease was refractory, from a patient treated with antithyroid drugs. Source of these receptors: a female donor with Graves disease.

With respect to this clonotype: Given the absence of the conserved phenylalanine or tryptophan at the CDR3 end, a read error is likely. V and J are TRBV28 and TRBJ2-7, with D perhaps given as TRBD1 or TRBD2 (5 bases each). Germline V lookup: CDR1 MDHEN, CDR2 SYDVKM. V was pared by 5 bases and J by 1 base, with 18 bases between. There are 16 residues in the CDR3. The CDR3 nucleotides read TGTGCCAGCAGTCCTATCGGGACGAAGGATTCCTACGAGCAGTACTCC. This encodes CASSPIGTKDSYEQYS.

This clonotype was counted ten times or more. J is TRBJ1-2 and V is TRBV7-2; perhaps TRBD1 as D (5 bases). Trimming pared 5 bases from V and 4 bases from J, leaving 17 bases between. The CDR3 loop spans 15 amino acids. Germline V gene data show CDR1 as SGHTA and CDR2 as FQGNSA. The CDR3: CASSPSTVLGYGYTF. The DNA of the CDR3 is TGTGCCAGCAGCCCCTCGACAGTTCTAGGCTATGGCTACACCTTC.

This rearrangement joins TRBV3-1 to TRBJ1-3; perhaps TRBD1 as D (5 bases). CDR3 length: 14 amino acids. V was trimmed by 3 bases and J by 2 bases, leaving 8 bases between them. Germline V gene sequence: CDR1 LGHDT, CDR2 YNNKEL (reference sequence). This chain's CDR3 is CASSQGPTGNTIYF. In DNA, the CDR3 is TGTGCCAGCAGCCAGGGGCCGACTGGAAACACCATATATTTT.

Many counts were recorded for this clonotype. J is TRBJ2-7 and V is TRBV20-1; no firm D call. The V gene lost 0 bases and the J gene lost 3 bases, with 15 bases spanning the gap. This CDR3 is built from 15 residues. CDR1 and CDR2 (germline): DFQATT, SNEGSKA (reference sequence). CDR3 amino acids: CSARDKAASLYEQYF. The CDR3 bases are TGCAGTGCTAGAGATAAGGCAGCCAGCCTCTACGAGCAGTACTTC.

The chain combines TRBV5-4 with TRBJ2-7; D perhaps matches TRBD1 (7 bases). The V end lost 1 base, the J end lost 1 base, and 18 bases lay between the germline ends. Germline V lookup: CDR1 SGHNT, CDR2 YYREEE (reference sequence). This CDR3 is 17 amino acids long. CDR3 sequence reads: CASSLWGRTGLSYEQYF. The DNA for the CDR3 is TGTGCCAGCAGCTTGTGGGGGAGGACAGGCCTTTCCTACGAGCAGTACTTC.

This chain connects TRBV28 to TRBJ2-5; D remains unclear. The J call is uncertain, as TRBJ2-1 better fits the DNA end. The CDR3 contains 12 residues. CDR1 is MDHEN, CDR2 SYDVKM, per germline. The CDR3 DNA reads TGTGCCAGCAGTTTATTAAGGGCCGAGCAGTTCTTC. Protein sequence: CASSLLRAEQFF.

Only a few counts were recorded for this clonotype. The chain is built from TRBV9 and TRBJ2-7, with TRBD2 as a possible D gene (6 bases). Germline V gives CDR1 SGDLS, CDR2 YYNGEE. The germline V and J ends were trimmed by 5 bases and 3 bases, with 15 bases remaining between them. The CDR3 consists of 14 residues. In DNA, the CDR3 is TGTGCCAGCAGTTTGGGGGGAGGCAACTACGAGCAGTACTTC. It codes for CASSLGGGNYEQYF.

The DNA of the CDR3 is TGTGCCAGCAGCCCCCACGCGAGGGGGGTCCAGCCCCAGCATTTT. It specifies CASSPHARGVQPQHF. The rearrangement links TRBV7-2 to TRBJ1-5; perhaps TRBD1 as D (6 bases). Trimming took off 5 bases at V and 7 bases at J, with 18 bases between the two ends. The CDR3 consists of 15 residues. CDR1 and CDR2 from the germline V gene are SGHTA and FQGNSA. Variable domain in full (rest from reference TRBV7-2 and TRBJ1-5): GAGVSQSPSNKVTEKGKDVELRCDPISGHTALYWYRQSLGQGLEFLIYFQGNSAPDKSGLPSDRFSAERTGGSVSTLTIQRTQQEDSAVYLCASSPHARGVQPQHFGDGTRLSIL.

This clonotype has more than one count but fewer than ten. This rearrangement joins TRBV30 to TRBJ2-7; D unclear. Germline CDR1 and CDR2: GTSNPN and SVGIG (reference sequence). This CDR3 is 11 amino acids long. V lost 2 bases and J 4 bases, leaving 6 bases between the germline ends. The CDR3 nucleotides read TGTGCCTGGAGTTTGAATTACGAGCAGTACTTC. It translates to CAWSLNYEQYF. Full variable domain (remainder filled in from reference TRBV30 and TRBJ2-7): SQTIHQWPATLVQPVGSPLSLECTVEGTSNPNLYWYRQAAGRGLQLLFYSVGIGQISSEVPQNLSASRPQDRQFILSSKKLLLSDSGFYLCAWSLNYEQYFGPGTRLTVT.

This clonotype was recorded many times. The CDR3 region has the DNA TGTGCCAGCGGCTGGGGGGAGACCCAGTACTTC. This gives the protein CASGWGETQYF. The chain has TRBV12-3 or TRBV12-4 and TRBJ2-5; D tentatively reads TRBD1 or TRBD2 (5 bases each). V lost 8 bases and J lost 5, with 9 bases in between. The CDR3 consists of 11 residues.